Sequencing of this T cell receptor beta chain was carried out in a study of patients and donors after allogeneic stem cell transplantation. TCRdb analysed the RT-PCR reads with MiXCR anew, one entry per CDR3 protein. The sample has about 90,000 distinct CDR3 sequences, around 48% seen once. Sequencing was performed on blood, either unsorted or a sorted T cell fraction (not recorded which). The sequence came from a human donor who was either an allogeneic HSCT recipient or a stem cell or donor lymphocyte infusion donor (not recorded which). It is not recorded whose cells these are; they may come from a transplant donor.

This chain's CDR3 is CASSRPETQYF. CDR3 DNA sequence: TGTGCCAGCAGTAGGCCGGAGACCCAGTACTTC. J is TRBJ2-5 and V is TRBV28; D is ambiguous. With 5 bases removed from V and 5 bases from J, the gap between germline ends came to 6 bases. From germline, CDR1 is MDHEN and CDR2 SYDVKM. The CDR3 covers 11 residues. Combining the CDR3 with reference TRBV28 and TRBJ2-5 gives the whole variable domain DVKVTQSSRYLVKRTGEKVFLECVQDMDHENMFWYRQDPGLGLRLIYFSYDVKMKEKGDIPEGYSVSREKKERFSLILESASTNQTSMYLCASSRPETQYFGPGTRLLVL.